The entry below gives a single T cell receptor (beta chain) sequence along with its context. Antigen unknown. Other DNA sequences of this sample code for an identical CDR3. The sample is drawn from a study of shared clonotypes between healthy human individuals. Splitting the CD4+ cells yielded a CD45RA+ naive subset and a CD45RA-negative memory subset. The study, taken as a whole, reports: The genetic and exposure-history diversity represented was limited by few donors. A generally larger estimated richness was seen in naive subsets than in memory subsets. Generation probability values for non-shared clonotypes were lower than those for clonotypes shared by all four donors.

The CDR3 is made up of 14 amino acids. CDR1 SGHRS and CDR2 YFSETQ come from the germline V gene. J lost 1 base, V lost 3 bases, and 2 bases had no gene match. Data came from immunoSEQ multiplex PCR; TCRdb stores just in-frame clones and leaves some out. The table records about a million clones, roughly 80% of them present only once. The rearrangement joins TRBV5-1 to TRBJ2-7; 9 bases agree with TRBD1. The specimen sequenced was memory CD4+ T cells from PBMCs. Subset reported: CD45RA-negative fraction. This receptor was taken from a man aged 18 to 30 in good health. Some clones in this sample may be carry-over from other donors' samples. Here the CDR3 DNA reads TGCGCCAGCAGCTCGACAGGGGGTTCCTACGAGCAGTACTTC. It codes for CASSSTGGSYEQYF.